The 17 T cell receptor beta chains given below trace back to one sample, sequenced in a study of regulatory T cells in long-lasting Graves disease. Time point described: newly diagnosed GD, antithyroid drugs for less than 3 months. RNA extracted from PBMCs served as the sequencing template. CDR3-region Arm-PCR and iRepertoire HTBI primers produced the TCR beta libraries. TCRdb re-derived calls from the multiplex PCR reads in MiXCR, one entry per CDR3 protein. Counted here are 400,000 to 550,000 distinct CDR3 sequences, roughly 15% occurring once; the ten biggest clones make up 23%. The same data also contributed to another study, on T cells in Graves' hyperthyroidism and ophthalmopathy.

The source material was peripheral blood mononuclear cells (PBMCs), sampled at new diagnosis, from a patient treated with antithyroid drugs. These receptors came from a woman aged 18-30 years with Graves disease.

This clonotype was counted ten times or more. At one boundary the junction diverges from the germline segment, which might be a read error. The gene calls are TRBV5-1 and TRBJ2-5; TRBD2 might be the D (5 bases). CDR1 SGHRS and CDR2 YFSETQ come from the germline V gene. The CDR3 has 13 residues. This CDR3 is CASSLEEGFVLFF. In DNA form, the CDR3 reads TGCGCCAGCAGCTTGGAAGAGGGCTTCGTCTTATTCTTC.

This clonotype appeared a few times. The chain uses TRBV30 and TRBJ2-1; 10 bases are a match to TRBD2. The CDR3 length is 14 residues. Germline V lookup: CDR1 GTSNPN, CDR2 SVGIG (reference sequence). J was trimmed by 9 bases and V by 0 bases; bases with no gene match: 5. CDR3 sequence (DNA): TGTGCCTGGAGTGTGACTAGCGGGTGGGGTGAGCAGTTCTTC. Its translation: CAWSVTSGWGEQFF.

This clonotype was observed at least ten times. The chain recombines TRBV12-3 or TRBV12-4 with TRBJ2-1, with a possible D match to TRBD1 (6 bases). This CDR3 comprises 16 residues. Trimming removed 5 bases from V and 10 bases from J, with 24 bases in between. This chain's CDR3 is CASSIPGVTPPLEQFF. In DNA, the CDR3 is TGTGCCAGCAGTATCCCAGGGGTGACCCCGCCTTTGGAGCAGTTCTTC.

The V call is TRBV6-5, the J call TRBJ2-7; 7 nucleotides line up with TRBD1. This CDR3 has 17 residues. The V segment lost 0 bases and the J segment 0 bases; nucleotides outside the gene matches: 8. CDR1 and CDR2 (germline): MNHEY, SVGAGI. In DNA, the CDR3 is TGTGCCAGCAGTTACTCGACAGGGTTTTCAAGCTCCTACGAGCAGTACTTC. The encoded protein is CASSYSTGFSSSYEQYF.

This clonotype came up many times. The genes are TRBV7-8 and TRBJ2-1; possibly TRBD1 for D (8 bases). Trimming took 4 bases from V and 4 from J, leaving 14 bases between them. Germline V CDR1 and CDR2: SGHVS, FQNEAQ. The length of the CDR3 is 15 residues. CDR3 in amino acids: CASSSTGGVYNEQFF. CDR3 nucleotide sequence: TGTGCCAGCAGCTCCACAGGGGGGGTTTACAATGAGCAGTTCTTC.

The genes are TRBV29-1 and TRBJ2-3; D possibly corresponds to TRBD1 (6 bases). There are 14 residues in the CDR3. Per the germline V gene, CDR1 is SQVTM and CDR2 is ANQGSEA. V lost 5 bases and J lost 3, with 15 bases in between. The CDR3 is CSVTAGASTDTQYF. For the CDR3, the DNA is TGCAGCGTTACCGCAGGGGCTTCTACAGATACGCAGTATTTT.

This clonotype has only a few counts. The genes are TRBV12-3 or TRBV12-4 and TRBJ2-2; 12 bases align to TRBD2. J gave up 1 base and V 5 bases, and 8 bases lay outside the gene matches. The CDR3 sequence is 18 residues long. The CDR3 coding sequence is TGTGCCAGCAGTCCCCGACTAGCGGGAGAAAAGAACACCGGGGAGCTGTTTTTT. Protein sequence: CASSPRLAGEKNTGELFF.

This clonotype was counted only a few times. The chain links TRBV20-1 to TRBJ2-7; 11 positions agree with TRBD2. This CDR3 is built from 15 residues. V gave up 4 bases and J gave up 3 bases; unmatched junction bases: 8. Looked up from germline, CDR1 is DFQATT and CDR2 is SNEGSKA (reference sequence). CDR3 residues: CSAIEGLAAYYEQYF. In DNA form, the CDR3 reads TGCAGTGCTATTGAGGGACTAGCGGCTTACTACGAGCAGTACTTC.

This clonotype was seen many times. The rearrangement links TRBV13 to TRBJ2-7, with 11 bases aligning to TRBD2. CDR3 length equals 16 residues. Germline trimming cut 5 bases from V and 0 bases from J; bases unmatched to any gene: 6. The germline CDR1 and CDR2 sequences are PRHDT and FYEKMQ (reference sequence). CDR3 sequence: CASSHPSGRPSYEQYF. CDR3 DNA: TGTGCCAGCAGCCATCCTAGCGGGAGGCCCTCCTACGAGCAGTACTTC.

The chain combines TRBV27 with TRBJ2-1; 13 positions agree with TRBD2. CDR1 and CDR2 from the germline V gene are MNHEY and SMNVEV (reference sequence). CDR3 size: 15 residues. With V trimmed by 4 bases and J by 8 bases, 5 bases remained unmatched. CDR3 amino acids: CASSSWTSGSYEQFF. The DNA for the CDR3 is TGTGCCAGCAGTTCATGGACTAGCGGGAGCTATGAGCAGTTCTTC.

This clonotype has more than one count but fewer than ten. This sequence joins TRBV6-5 and TRBJ2-5; D is perhaps TRBD2 (5 bases). Germline V gene sequence: CDR1 MNHEY, CDR2 SVGAGI. V lost 2 bases and J lost 5, with 12 bases in between. This CDR3 has 14 amino acids. The CDR3 reads CASSYGVGGETQYF. The CDR3 DNA reads as TGTGCCAGCAGTTACGGCGTGGGCGGGGAGACCCAGTACTTC.

Comments on this clonotype: Possible read error: a much larger clone is one base away. The rearrangement joins TRBV12-3 or TRBV12-4 to TRBJ1-1; 7 bases match TRBD1. There are 14 residues in the CDR3. In DNA, the CDR3 is TGTGCCAGCACCCTGACAGGGCGGAACACTGAAGTTTTCTTT. It encodes CASTLTGRNTEVFF.

This clonotype was detected many times. This chain uses TRBV7-6 with TRBJ1-1, with D unclear. Germline V CDR1 and CDR2: SGHVS, FNYEAQ. CDR3 length: 14 amino acids. V was clipped by 1 base and J by 5 bases, with 11 bases between them. CDR3 bases: TGTGCCAGCAGCTTAGAGGGAGGGTGGACTGAAGCTTTCTTT. Protein product: CASSLEGGWTEAFF.

The table lists this clonotype with a few counts. J is TRBJ2-2 and V is TRBV3-1; D gene unclear. Germline values: CDR1 LGHDT, CDR2 YNNKEL (reference sequence). V gave up 2 bases and J gave up 6 bases, with 19 bases separating them. The CDR3 has 17 amino acids. CDR3 sequence: CASSQFIGGVGSGELFF. As DNA, the CDR3 is TGTGCCAGCAGCCAATTTATAGGCGGTGTAGGGTCCGGGGAGCTGTTTTTT.

This clonotype appeared once. A read error is possible here, since a much larger clone lies one base away. The chain has TRBV18 and TRBJ2-2, with 8 nucleotides matching TRBD1. From germline, CDR1 is KGHSH and CDR2 LQKENI. This CDR3 is built from 14 residues. The DNA for the CDR3 is TGTGCCAGCTCAACCCGGACAGGGCTCCGGGAGCTGCTTTTT. Encoded protein: CASSTRTGLRELLF. Filled out from reference TRBV18 and TRBJ2-2, the complete variable domain reads NAGVMQNPRHLVRRRGQEARLRCSPMKGHSHVYWYRQLPEEGLKFMVYLQKENIIDESGMPKERFSAEFPKEGPSILRIQQVVRGDSAAYFCASSTRTGLRELLFGEGSRLTVL.

This clonotype was observed at least ten times. The CDR3 loop reads CASSLEGSGDTGELFF. The CDR3 coding sequence is TGTGCCAGCAGCTTAGAGGGGTCGGGGGACACCGGGGAGCTGTTTTTT. J is TRBJ2-2 and V is TRBV11-3; tentatively, D is TRBD2 (6 bases). Germline V gives CDR1 SGHNT, CDR2 YENEEA. Trimming removed 0 bases at V and 3 bases at J, with 11 bases between. The CDR3 sequence is 16 residues long.

This clonotype was recorded many times. V and J are TRBV20-1 and TRBJ1-5; D gene unclear. The V gene lost 0 bases and the J gene lost 0 bases, with 18 bases spanning the gap. Germline lookup yields CDR1 DFQATT and CDR2 SNEGSKA (reference sequence). The CDR3 sequence is 18 residues long. The CDR3 spells CSARDSSPKSLSNQPQHF. The CDR3 coding sequence is TGCAGTGCTAGAGATTCTAGTCCCAAGTCCCTTAGCAATCAGCCCCAGCATTTT.